This T cell receptor beta chain was sequenced for a study of cytomegalovirus exposure and HLA in healthy donors. Study context: Unique TCR beta sequences numbering about 100 million came from about 180 million T cells in an earlier analysis.

Study-wide findings and caveats: Most of the TCR beta V segments (in an earlier analysis) were productive either about 87% or about 30% of the time.

Germline V CDR1 and CDR2: MNHEY, SMNVEV (reference sequence). This CDR3 is 16 amino acids long. J lost 1 base, V lost 5 bases, and 7 bases had no gene match. In its sample, this clone was seen a few times. The antigen is undetermined. It was with 60 Vbeta and 13 Jbeta primers that the PCR ran. The repertoire was sequenced with immunoSEQ multiplex PCR; TCRdb's copy has only in-frame clones and lacks some. The sample records some 190,000 clones, approximately 80% being singletons. This rearrangement joins TRBV27 to TRBJ1-1, with TRBD1 matching over 10 bases. Sequencing used PBMCs. This TCR came from a male donor in good health and CMV-seronegative. The CDR3 DNA reads TGTGCCAGCAGTAAGGTGCGGACAGGGGGGAACACTGAAGCTTTCTTT. Its translation: CASSKVRTGGNTEAFF.